The 23 T cell receptor beta chains below all came from one sample that was sequenced in a study of T cell changes during pregnancy in multiple sclerosis. The repertoire was sequenced with immunoSEQ multiplex PCR; TCRdb's copy has only in-frame clones and lacks some. The sample has 50,000 to 75,000 clones, about 90% seen once. The sequencing used peripheral blood, collected in the third trimester of pregnancy. All receptors come from a female donor in good health, enrolled as a control in a pregnancy study.

This clone came up many times. This chain links TRBV6-4 with TRBJ1-2; 7 bases are shared with TRBD1. Germline assignment: CDR1 MRHNA and CDR2 SNTAGT. V lost 4 bases, J lost 0 bases, and 17 bases stayed unmatched. The CDR3 consists of 19 residues. CDR3 in amino acids: CASSVFSIGQVITNYGYTF. CDR3 coding DNA: TGTGCCAGCAGTGTCTTCTCCATAGGACAGGTTATTACTAACTATGGCTACACCTTC.

DNA of the CDR3: TGTGCCGGAGGGGACAGAGGAGATGAAAAACTGTTTTTT. Amino acids: CAGGDRGDEKLFF. The rearrangement joins TRBV2 to TRBJ1-4; 7 nucleotides match TRBD1. This CDR3 has 13 residues. Unmatched junction bases numbered 9, after V lost 11 bases and J lost 6 bases. Looked up from germline, CDR1 is SNHLY and CDR2 is FYNNEI. The variable domain in full, with the rest retrieved from reference TRBV2 and TRBJ1-4, is EPEVTQTPSHQVTQMGQEVILRCVPISNHLYFYWYRQILGQKVEFLVSFYNNEISEKSEIFDDQFSVERPDGSNFTLKIRSTKLEDSAMYFCAGGDRGDEKLFFGSGTQLSVL.

This clone is a singleton in its sample. This chain uses TRBV7-6 with TRBJ2-3, with D maybe TRBD1 (5 bases). Germline V gene sequence: CDR1 SGHVS, CDR2 FNYEAQ. This CDR3 contains 16 residues. V lost 5 bases to trimming and J lost 2 bases, with 17 bases between them. CDR3 residues: CASSETGTPTTDTQYF. CDR3 sequence (DNA): TGTGCCAGCAGCGAAACAGGTACCCCCACCACAGATACGCAGTATTTT.

The V call is TRBV6-6, the J call TRBJ1-2; a possible D gene is TRBD1 (6 bases). The CDR3 has 13 amino acids. Trimming removed 7 bases from V and 4 bases from J, with 13 bases in between. Looked up from germline, CDR1 is MNHNY and CDR2 is SVGAGI (reference sequence). CDR3 DNA: TGTGCCAGCACCCAGGGGCCGGGCTATGGCTACACCTTC. Translated, it gives CASTQGPGYGYTF.

The chain carries TRBV15 and TRBJ1-2, with D possibly being TRBD1 (5 bases). The CDR3 totals 15 residues. Germline CDR1 reads LNHNV; CDR2 reads YYDKDF (reference sequence). The V end was cut by 4 bases, the J end by 4 bases, with 16 bases between. The CDR3 region is CATSTGGRPLYGYTF. CDR3 nucleotides: TGTGCCACCAGCACCGGGGGTCGGCCCCTCTATGGCTACACCTTC.

The chain employs TRBV9 and TRBJ2-6; D not certain. Germline assignment: CDR1 SGDLS and CDR2 YYNGEE. The CDR3 consists of 19 residues. V lost 0 bases, J lost 0 bases, and 16 bases lay in between. As DNA, the CDR3 is TGTGCCAGCAGCGTAGCTGCCATAAGTTTACTCTCTGGGGCCAACGTCCTGACTTTC. It is translated as CASSVAAISLLSGANVLTF.

V gene TRBV11-2 combines with J gene TRBJ2-1; 12 bases fit TRBD2. Germline CDR1 and CDR2: SGHAT and FQNNGV. The CDR3 extends over 14 amino acids. V dropped 5 bases and J dropped 7; count of bases not matched to a gene: 3. Here the CDR3 reads CASSVLAGGNEQFF. The CDR3 nucleotides are TGTGCCAGCAGCGTACTAGCGGGAGGTAATGAGCAGTTCTTC.

The chain carries TRBV19 and TRBJ2-1; 10 bases match TRBD2. This CDR3 has 16 amino acids. Germline CDR1 is LNHDA and CDR2 is SQIVND (reference sequence). V shed 5 bases, J shed 2 bases, and the junction held 6 bases outside the gene matches. The CDR3 coding sequence is TGTGCCAGTAGTTTTTACGGACTAGCGGCCTACAATGAGCAGTTCTTC. It specifies CASSFYGLAAYNEQFF.

V and J are TRBV19 and TRBJ2-3, with TRBD2 identical over 7 bases. The junction had 7 bases not matched to a gene; V was cut back by 1 base and J by 6 bases. CDR1 and CDR2 from the germline V gene are LNHDA and SQIVND (reference sequence). The CDR3 totals 15 residues. As DNA, the CDR3 is TGTGCCAGTAGTATAGTTCGGGGGAGGGTGGATACGCAGTATTTT. It codes for CASSIVRGRVDTQYF. The whole variable domain, remainder taken from reference TRBV19 and TRBJ2-3, is DGGITQSPKYLFRKEGQNVTLSCEQNLNHDAMYWYRQDPGQGLRLIYYSQIVNDFQKGDIAEGYSVSREKKESFPLTVTSAQKNPTAFYLCASSIVRGRVDTQYFGPGTRLTVL.

The gene calls are TRBV4-2 and TRBJ2-2, with D possibly matching TRBD2 (6 bases). The length of the CDR3 is 18 residues. The V end lost 0 bases, the J end lost 5 bases, and 19 bases lay between the germline ends. Per germline, CDR1 LGHNA and CDR2 YNFKEQ. The CDR3, as DNA: TGTGCCAGCAGCCAAGAGTGGGGGTCTAGCGCGTTGACCGGGGAGCTGTTTTTT. Translation: CASSQEWGSSALTGELFF.

The chain uses TRBV4-2 and TRBJ2-1, with 13 bases lining up with TRBD2. The CDR3 consists of 18 residues. Germline V CDR1 and CDR2: LGHNA, YNFKEQ. Trimming took 1 base from V and 7 from J; bases not matched to a gene: 10. CDR3 loop: CASSQGPGTSGEVNEQFF. The CDR3, as DNA: TGTGCCAGCAGCCAAGGCCCCGGGACTAGCGGGGAGGTAAATGAGCAGTTCTTC.

The chain employs TRBV7-9 and TRBJ2-1; D is uncertain. Germline assignment: CDR1 SEHNR and CDR2 FQNEAQ (reference sequence). The CDR3 sequence is 14 residues long. Trimming stripped 5 bases from V and 2 bases from J, with 10 bases between. In DNA, the CDR3 is TGTGCCAGCAGCCAGAGCGTTCCCTACAATGAGCAGTTCTTC. It codes for CASSQSVPYNEQFF.

The V and J genes are TRBV7-2 and TRBJ2-7; 11 bases are shared with TRBD2. V trimming: 8 bases; J trimming: 4 bases; junction bases outside the gene matches: 7. The CDR3 loop spans 14 amino acids. The germline CDR1 and CDR2 sequences are SGHTA and FQGNSA. CDR3 coding DNA: TGTGCCAGCGCAATAGCGGGAGGGGGATACGAGCAGTACTTC. It encodes CASAIAGGGYEQYF.

The J gene is TRBJ2-7, the V gene TRBV4-1, with a weak D call TRBD1 (5 bases). V shed 4 bases and J shed 5 bases, with 15 bases lying between them. CDR1 and CDR2 (germline): MGHRA, YSYEKL. The CDR3 spans 14 residues. The DNA for the CDR3 is TGCGCCAGCAGCCCTGAAGGACAATTCCACGAGCAGTACTTC. It translates to CASSPEGQFHEQYF.

The J gene is TRBJ2-7, the V gene TRBV11-2, with D possibly TRBD2 on 6 matching bases. The CDR3 loop spans 12 amino acids. Germline assignment: CDR1 SGHAT and CDR2 FQNNGV. V shed 8 bases and J shed 3 bases, with 11 bases lying between them. The CDR3 region has the DNA TGTGCCAGCGGGGGGACCTACTACGAGCAGTACTTC. This codes for CASGGTYYEQYF. Full variable domain (remainder filled in from reference TRBV11-2 and TRBJ2-7): EAGVAQSPRYKIIEKRQSVAFWCNPISGHATLYWYQQILGQGPKLLIQFQNNGVVDDSQLPKDRFSAERLKGVDSTLKIQPAKLEDSAVYLCASGGTYYEQYFGPGTRLTVT.

This clone has just one count. The genes are TRBV4-3 and TRBJ2-5; D remains ambiguous. The better agreement between TRBJ2-7 and the DNA end casts doubt on the J call. CDR1 and CDR2 from the germline V gene are LGHNA and YSLEER. CDR3 size: 13 residues. CDR3 DNA sequence: TGCGCCAGCAGCCAAGCCCCTAGCTACGAGCAGTACTTC. Translating it yields CASSQAPSYEQYF.

The chain recombines TRBV28 with TRBJ1-2; 11 positions agree with TRBD1. The CDR3 is made up of 15 amino acids. Germline trimming cut 8 bases from V and 0 bases from J; bases unmatched to any gene: 5. CDR1 and CDR2 from the germline V gene are MDHEN and SYDVKM. The CDR3 region is CASGGQGGSNYGYTF. CDR3 bases: TGTGCCAGCGGGGGACAGGGGGGATCTAACTATGGCTACACCTTC.

The chain uses TRBV29-1 and TRBJ2-7, with a tentative D call TRBD1 (5 bases). This CDR3 is 14 amino acids long. V was shortened by 5 bases and J by 4 bases, with 18 bases between the two germline ends. Per germline, CDR1 SQVTM and CDR2 ANQGSEA. CDR3 nucleotide sequence: TGCAGCGTTTCAGTAGGCGGCAGGGCTTACGAGCAGTACTTC. It encodes CSVSVGGRAYEQYF.

The chain links TRBV5-1 to TRBJ1-2, with 8 bases fitting TRBD1. Germline CDR1 SGHRS, CDR2 YFSETQ. V lost 0 bases to trimming and J lost 8 bases; unmatched junction nucleotides: 3. There are 13 residues in the CDR3. The CDR3 DNA sequence: TGCGCCAGCAGCTTGGACAGGGGGAGCGGCTACACCTTC. As protein: CASSLDRGSGYTF. The full variable domain, in which reference TRBV5-1 and TRBJ1-2 provide the parts outside the CDR3, is KAGVTQTPRYLIKTRGQQVTLSCSPISGHRSVSWYQQTPGQGLQFLFEYFSETQRNKGNFPGRFSGRQFSNSRSEMNVSTLELGDSALYLCASSLDRGSGYTFGSGTRLTVV.

V is TRBV7-3 and J is TRBJ2-1; TRBD2 matches at 10 bases. The germline CDR1 and CDR2 sequences are SGHTA and FQGTGA. V was pared by 2 bases and J by 0 bases, with 7 bases of the junction left unmatched. This CDR3 contains 18 residues. CDR3 sequence: CASSLGASGGSSYNEQFF. CDR3 sequence (DNA): TGTGCCAGCAGCTTAGGGGCTAGCGGGGGATCCTCCTACAATGAGCAGTTCTTC.

The chain recombines TRBV6-5 with TRBJ2-1; no definite D call. The CDR3 is 13 amino acids. Germline assignment: CDR1 MNHEY and CDR2 SVGAGI. Trimming pared 5 bases from V and 0 bases from J, leaving 5 bases between. CDR3 DNA sequence: TGTGCCAGCAGTAGCGACTCCTACAATGAGCAGTTCTTC. Translation gives CASSSDSYNEQFF.

This CDR3 is CAGWEGRDYGYTF. CDR3 coding DNA: TGTGCCGGGTGGGAGGGTAGAGACTATGGCTACACCTTC. This sequence joins TRBV2 and TRBJ1-2; no clear D. The CDR3 is made up of 13 amino acids. The V end lost 11 bases, the J end lost 3 bases, and 16 bases lay between the germline ends. Germline loops: CDR1 SNHLY, CDR2 FYNNEI.

The CDR3 sequence is CASSDGAGGYEQYF. CDR3 nucleotides: TGCGCCAGCAGTGACGGGGCAGGGGGCTACGAGCAGTACTTC. This chain joins TRBV10-2 and TRBJ2-7, with TRBD1 identical over 7 bases. CDR3 length: 14 amino acids. Germline CDR1 WSHSY, CDR2 SAAADI. Germline trimming cut 3 bases from V and 3 bases from J; bases unmatched to any gene: 5.